A selection of T cell receptor beta chains follows, all from one sample in a study of blood T cell repertoires in COVID-19. Produced via immunoSEQ multiplex PCR; TCRdb's table is partial and in-frame only. The sample lists 650,000 to 800,000 clones, about 90% occurring once. Sequenced input: peripheral blood. These receptors came from a young woman with acute or convalescent COVID-19. Both conserved end residues are trimmed from each CDR3.

J gene,V gene,CDR3 protein
TRBJ2-7,TRBV2,ASTGGKNEQY
TRBJ1-1,TRBV6-1,ASSGWDTYFGDTEAF
TRBJ2-7,TRBV6-5,ASSPLYYEQY
TRBJ1-4,TRBV19,ASGTGGAEKLF
TRBJ1-5,TRBV6-5,ASMEAYPNQPQH
TRBJ1-1,TRBV5-1,ASSWRLPGTEAF
TRBJ1-4,TRBV19,ASSSGEGYEKLF
TRBJ1-2,TRBV12-5,ASGFNTGTGGDGYT
TRBJ2-1,TRBV29-1,SVEGTGTGNEQF
TRBJ1-1,TRBV4-2,ASSQVKGWDTEAF
TRBJ2-5,TRBV4-1,ASSQGSRETQY
TRBJ2-7,TRBV27,ASSLTPLGPLGYEQY
TRBJ1-1,TRBV6-2/TRBV6-3,ASSPVRLPTRGAF
TRBJ2-3,TRBV27,ASSSTLVPGSPDTQY
TRBJ1-4,TRBV9,ASSDPQGASEKLF
TRBJ2-7,TRBV19,ASSIQAGSYEQY
TRBJ2-7,TRBV7-9,ASSPVRGVRSGEQY
TRBJ2-3,TRBV6-5,ASSRGQGTDTQY
TRBJ1-5,TRBV28,ASSFLQGAAQPQH
TRBJ1-2,TRBV6-5,ASSRGTGGHGYT
TRBJ1-1,TRBV9,ASSKTANTEAF
TRBJ1-1,TRBV7-9,ASSYIWGGNTEAF
TRBJ1-3,TRBV6-5,ASSYRSDSPGNTIY
TRBJ1-3,TRBV28,ASVLRDRGNTIY